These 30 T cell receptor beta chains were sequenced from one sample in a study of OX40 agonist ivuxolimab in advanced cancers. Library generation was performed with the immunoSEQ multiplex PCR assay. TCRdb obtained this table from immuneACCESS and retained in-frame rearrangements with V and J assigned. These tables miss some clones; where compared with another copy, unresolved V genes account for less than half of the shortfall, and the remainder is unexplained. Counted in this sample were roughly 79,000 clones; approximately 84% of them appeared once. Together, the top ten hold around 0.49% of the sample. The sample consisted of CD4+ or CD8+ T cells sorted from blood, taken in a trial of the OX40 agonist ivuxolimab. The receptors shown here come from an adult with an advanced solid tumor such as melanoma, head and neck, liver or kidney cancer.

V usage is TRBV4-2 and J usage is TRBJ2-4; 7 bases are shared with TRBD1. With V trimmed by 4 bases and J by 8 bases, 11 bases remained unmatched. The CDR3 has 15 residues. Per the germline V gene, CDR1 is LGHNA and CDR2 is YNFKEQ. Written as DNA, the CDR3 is TGTGCCAGCAGCCGCCAGGGGGACACCGTGGACATTCAGTACTTC. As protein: CASSRQGDTVDIQYF.

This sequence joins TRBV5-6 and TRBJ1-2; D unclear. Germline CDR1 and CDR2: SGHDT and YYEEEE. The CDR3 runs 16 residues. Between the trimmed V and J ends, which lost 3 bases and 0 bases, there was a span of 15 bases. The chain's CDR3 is CASSWGMENANYGYTF. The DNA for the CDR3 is TGTGCCAGCAGCTGGGGTATGGAAAACGCTAACTATGGCTACACCTTC.

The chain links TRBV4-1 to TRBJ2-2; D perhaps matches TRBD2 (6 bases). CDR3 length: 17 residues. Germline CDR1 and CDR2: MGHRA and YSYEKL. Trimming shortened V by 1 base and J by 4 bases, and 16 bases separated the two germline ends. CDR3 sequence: CASSQGELIGGTGELFF. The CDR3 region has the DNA TGCGCCAGCAGCCAAGGGGAGTTAATCGGGGGCACCGGGGAGCTGTTTTTT.

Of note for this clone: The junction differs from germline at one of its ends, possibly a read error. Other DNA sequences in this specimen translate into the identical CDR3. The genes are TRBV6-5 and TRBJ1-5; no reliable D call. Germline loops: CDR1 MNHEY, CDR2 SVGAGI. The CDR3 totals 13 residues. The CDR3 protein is CASSPRRNQPQHF. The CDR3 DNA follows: TGCGCCAGCAGTCCCCGGCGCAATCAGCCCCAGCATTTT.

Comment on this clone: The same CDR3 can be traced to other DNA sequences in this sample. This chain's CDR3 is CASSLSGNSNQPQHF. DNA of the CDR3: TGTGCCAGCAGCTTATCGGGAAATTCCAACCAGCCCCAGCATTTT. V gene TRBV7-9 combines with J gene TRBJ1-5; D is unclear. V was pared by 2 bases and J by 7 bases, with 15 bases between. The CDR3 loop spans 15 amino acids. Germline V CDR1 and CDR2: SEHNR, FQNEAQ (reference sequence).

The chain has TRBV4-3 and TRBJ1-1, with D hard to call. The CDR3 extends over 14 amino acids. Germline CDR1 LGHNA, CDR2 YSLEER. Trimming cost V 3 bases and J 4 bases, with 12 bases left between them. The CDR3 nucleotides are TGCGCCAGCAGCCATGGTGTGGGCGCCACTGAAGCTTTCTTT. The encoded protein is CASSHGVGATEAFF.

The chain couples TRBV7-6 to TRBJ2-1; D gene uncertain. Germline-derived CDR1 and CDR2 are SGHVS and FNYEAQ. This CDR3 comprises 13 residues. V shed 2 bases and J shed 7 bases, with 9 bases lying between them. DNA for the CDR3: TGTGCCAGCAGCTTACGAGGCGTTAATGAGCAGTTCTTC. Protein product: CASSLRGVNEQFF.

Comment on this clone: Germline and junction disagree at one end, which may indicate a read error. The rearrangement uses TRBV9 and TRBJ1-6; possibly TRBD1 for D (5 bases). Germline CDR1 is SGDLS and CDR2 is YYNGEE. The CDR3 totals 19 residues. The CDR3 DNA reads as TGTGCCAGCAGCGTAGCCGACCTTTCCGGGACCGGCGATAACTCACCCCTCCACTTT. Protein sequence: CASSVADLSGTGDNSPLHF. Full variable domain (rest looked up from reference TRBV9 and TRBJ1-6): DSGVTQTPKHLITATGQRVTLRCSPRSGDLSVYWYQQSLDQGLQFLIQYYNGEERAKGNILERFSAQQFPDLHSELNLSSLELGDSALYFCASSVADLSGTGDNSPLHFGNGTRLTVT.

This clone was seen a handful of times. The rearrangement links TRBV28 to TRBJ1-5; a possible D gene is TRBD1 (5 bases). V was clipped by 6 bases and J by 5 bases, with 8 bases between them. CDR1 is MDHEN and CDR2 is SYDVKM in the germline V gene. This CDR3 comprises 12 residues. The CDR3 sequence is CASRTDYQPQHF. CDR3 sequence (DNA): TGTGCCAGCAGGACAGACTATCAGCCCCAGCATTTT.

The CDR3 spells CASSTGTGINQPQHF. CDR3 nucleotides: TGTGCCAGCTCAACCGGGACAGGGATCAATCAGCCCCAGCATTTT. The chain is built from TRBV18 and TRBJ1-5; the match to TRBD1 covers 9 bases. V was clipped by 5 bases and J by 3 bases; unmatched bases: 5. Germline V gene data show CDR1 as KGHSH and CDR2 as LQKENI. CDR3 length equals 15 residues.

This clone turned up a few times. DNA for the CDR3: TGTGCCAGCAGCATCACGACTCCGGGAGGTGCTGAAGCTTTCTTT. It specifies CASSITTPGGAEAFF. The gene calls are TRBV28 and TRBJ1-1; D is uncertain. Trimming took 6 bases from V and 6 from J, leaving 20 bases between them. The V gene's germline CDR1 is MDHEN and CDR2 SYDVKM. The CDR3 is made up of 15 amino acids.

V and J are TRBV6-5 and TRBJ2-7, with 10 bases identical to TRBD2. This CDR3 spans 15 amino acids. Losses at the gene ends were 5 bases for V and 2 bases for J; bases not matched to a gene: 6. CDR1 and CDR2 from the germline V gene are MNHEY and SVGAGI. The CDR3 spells CASSPGLAPTYEQYF. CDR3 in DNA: TGTGCCAGCAGTCCGGGACTAGCGCCCACCTACGAGCAGTACTTC.

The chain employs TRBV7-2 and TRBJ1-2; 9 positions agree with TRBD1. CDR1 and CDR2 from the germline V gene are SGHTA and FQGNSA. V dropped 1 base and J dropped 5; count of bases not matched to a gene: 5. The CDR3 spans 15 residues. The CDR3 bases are TGTGCCAGCAGCTTAGATGGGACAGGGATATATGGCTACACCTTC. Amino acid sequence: CASSLDGTGIYGYTF. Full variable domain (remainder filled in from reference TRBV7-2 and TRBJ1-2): GAGVSQSPSNKVTEKGKDVELRCDPISGHTALYWYRQSLGQGLEFLIYFQGNSAPDKSGLPSDRFSAERTGGSVSTLTIQRTQQEDSAVYLCASSLDGTGIYGYTFGSGTRLTVV.

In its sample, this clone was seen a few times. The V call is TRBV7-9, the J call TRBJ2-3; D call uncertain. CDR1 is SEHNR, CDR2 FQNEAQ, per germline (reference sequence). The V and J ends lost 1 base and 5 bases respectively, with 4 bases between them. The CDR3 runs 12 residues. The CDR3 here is CASSLEVDTQYF. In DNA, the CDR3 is TGTGCCAGCAGCTTAGAGGTAGATACGCAGTATTTT.

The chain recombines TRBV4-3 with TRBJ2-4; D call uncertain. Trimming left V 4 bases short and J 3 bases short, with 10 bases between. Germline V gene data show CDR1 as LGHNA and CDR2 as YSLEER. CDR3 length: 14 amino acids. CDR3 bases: TGCGCCAGCAGCCCGACCTTGGTCAAAAACATTCAGTACTTC. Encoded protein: CASSPTLVKNIQYF.

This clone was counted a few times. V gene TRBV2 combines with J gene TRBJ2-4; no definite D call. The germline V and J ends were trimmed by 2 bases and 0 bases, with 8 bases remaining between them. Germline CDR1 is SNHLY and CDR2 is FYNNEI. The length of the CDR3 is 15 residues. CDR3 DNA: TGTGCCAGCAGTGAAAAGGGTCCAGCCAAAAACATTCAGTACTTC. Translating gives CASSEKGPAKNIQYF.

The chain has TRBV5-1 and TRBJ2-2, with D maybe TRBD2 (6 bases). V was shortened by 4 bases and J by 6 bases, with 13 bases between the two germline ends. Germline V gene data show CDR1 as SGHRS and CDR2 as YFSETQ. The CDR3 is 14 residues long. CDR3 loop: CASSRGLTPGELFF. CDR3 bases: TGCGCCAGCAGCAGGGGACTCACACCCGGGGAGCTGTTTTTT.

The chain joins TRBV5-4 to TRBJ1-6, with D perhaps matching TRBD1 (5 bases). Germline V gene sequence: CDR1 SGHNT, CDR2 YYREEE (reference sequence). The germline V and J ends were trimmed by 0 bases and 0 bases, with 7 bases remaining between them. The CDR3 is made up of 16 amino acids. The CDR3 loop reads CASSLGQGSYNSPLHF. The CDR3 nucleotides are TGTGCCAGCAGCTTGGGGCAGGGCTCCTATAATTCACCCCTCCACTTT.

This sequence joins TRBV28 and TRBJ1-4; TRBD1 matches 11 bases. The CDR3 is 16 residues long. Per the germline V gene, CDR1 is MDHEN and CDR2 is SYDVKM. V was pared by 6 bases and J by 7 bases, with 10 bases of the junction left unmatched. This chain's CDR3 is CASSGAFGTGGEKLFF. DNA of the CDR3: TGTGCCAGCAGCGGAGCCTTCGGGACAGGGGGTGAAAAACTGTTTTTT.

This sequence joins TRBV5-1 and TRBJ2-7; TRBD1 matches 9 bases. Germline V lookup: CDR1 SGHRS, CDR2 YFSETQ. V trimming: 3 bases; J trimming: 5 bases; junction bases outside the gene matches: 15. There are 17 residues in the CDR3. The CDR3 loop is CASSSSNAGTGTDEQYF. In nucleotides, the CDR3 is TGCGCCAGCAGCTCAAGTAATGCCGGGACAGGGACCGACGAGCAGTACTTC. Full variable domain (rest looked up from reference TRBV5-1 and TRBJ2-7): KAGVTQTPRYLIKTRGQQVTLSCSPISGHRSVSWYQQTPGQGLQFLFEYFSETQRNKGNFPGRFSGRQFSNSRSEMNVSTLELGDSALYLCASSSSNAGTGTDEQYFGPGTRLTVT.

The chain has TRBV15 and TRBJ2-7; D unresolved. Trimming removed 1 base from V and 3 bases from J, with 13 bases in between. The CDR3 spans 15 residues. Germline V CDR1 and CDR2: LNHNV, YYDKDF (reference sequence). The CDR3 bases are TGTGCCACCAGCAGAGGGAACAGAGGAAGCTACGAGCAGTACTTC. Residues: CATSRGNRGSYEQYF.

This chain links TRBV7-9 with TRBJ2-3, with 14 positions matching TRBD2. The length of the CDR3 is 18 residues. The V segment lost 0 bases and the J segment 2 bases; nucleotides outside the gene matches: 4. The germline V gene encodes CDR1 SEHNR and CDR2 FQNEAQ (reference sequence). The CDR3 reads CASSLAVTSGGATDTQYF. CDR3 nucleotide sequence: TGTGCCAGCAGCTTAGCGGTGACTAGCGGGGGGGCCACAGATACGCAGTATTTT. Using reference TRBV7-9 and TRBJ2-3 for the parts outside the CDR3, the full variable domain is DTGVSQNPRHKITKRGQNVTFRCDPISEHNRLYWYRQTLGQGPEFLTYFQNEAQLEKSRLLSDRFSAERPKGSFSTLEIQRTEQGDSAMYLCASSLAVTSGGATDTQYFGPGTRLTVL.

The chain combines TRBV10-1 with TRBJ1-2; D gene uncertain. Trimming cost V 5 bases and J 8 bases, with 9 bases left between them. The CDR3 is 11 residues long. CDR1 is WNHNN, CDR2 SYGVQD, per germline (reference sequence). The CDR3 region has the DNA TGCGCCAGCAGTTTTAATTACGGCTACACCTTC. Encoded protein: CASSFNYGYTF.

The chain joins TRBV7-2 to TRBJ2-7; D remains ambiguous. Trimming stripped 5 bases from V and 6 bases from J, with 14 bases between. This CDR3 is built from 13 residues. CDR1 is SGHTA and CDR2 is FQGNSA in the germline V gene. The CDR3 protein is CASSPESWAEQYF. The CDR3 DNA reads TGTGCCAGCAGCCCCGAGTCTTGGGCCGAGCAGTACTTC.

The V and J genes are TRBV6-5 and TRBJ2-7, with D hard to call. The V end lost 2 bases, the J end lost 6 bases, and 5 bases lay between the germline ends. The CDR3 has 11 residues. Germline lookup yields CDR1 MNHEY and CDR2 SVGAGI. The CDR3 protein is CASSYIGEQYF. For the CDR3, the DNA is TGTGCCAGCAGTTACATAGGCGAGCAGTACTTC.

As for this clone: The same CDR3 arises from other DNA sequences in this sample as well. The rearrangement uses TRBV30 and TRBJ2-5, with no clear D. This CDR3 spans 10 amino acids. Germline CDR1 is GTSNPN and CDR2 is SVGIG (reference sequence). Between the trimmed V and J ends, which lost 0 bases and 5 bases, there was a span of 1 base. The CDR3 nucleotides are TGTGCCTGGAGTGTCGAGACCCAGTACTTC. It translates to CAWSVETQYF.

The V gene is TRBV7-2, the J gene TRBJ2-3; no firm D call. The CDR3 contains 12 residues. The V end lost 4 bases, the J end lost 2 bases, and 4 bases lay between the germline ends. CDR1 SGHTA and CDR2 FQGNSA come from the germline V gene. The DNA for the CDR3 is TGTGCCAGCAGCTCTTACACAGATACGCAGTATTTT. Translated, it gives CASSSYTDTQYF.

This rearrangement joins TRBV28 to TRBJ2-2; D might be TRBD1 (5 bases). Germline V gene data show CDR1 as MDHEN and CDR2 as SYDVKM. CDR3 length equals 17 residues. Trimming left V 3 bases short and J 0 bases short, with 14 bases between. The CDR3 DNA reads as TGTGCCAGCAGTTTCTTATGGGGCTCCTCGAACACCGGGGAGCTGTTTTTT. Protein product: CASSFLWGSSNTGELFF.

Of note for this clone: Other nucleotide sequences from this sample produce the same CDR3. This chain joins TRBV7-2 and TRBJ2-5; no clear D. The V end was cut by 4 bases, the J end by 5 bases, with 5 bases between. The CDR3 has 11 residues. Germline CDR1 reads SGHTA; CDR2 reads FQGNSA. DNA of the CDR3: TGTGCCAGCAGCTCTGGGGAGACCCAGTACTTC. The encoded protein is CASSSGETQYF.

The CDR3 DNA sequence: TGTGCCAGCAGCTCCAACGCGATTAATACGCAGTATTTT. As protein: CASSSNAINTQYF. This chain connects TRBV7-9 to TRBJ2-3; D call uncertain. This CDR3 has 13 amino acids. Germline assignment: CDR1 SEHNR and CDR2 FQNEAQ (reference sequence). Between the trimmed V and J ends, which lost 4 bases and 7 bases, there was a span of 12 bases. Drawing the rest from reference TRBV7-9 and TRBJ2-3, the complete variable domain is DTGVSQNPRHKITKRGQNVTFRCDPISEHNRLYWYRQTLGQGPEFLTYFQNEAQLEKSRLLSDRFSAERPKGSFSTLEIQRTEQGDSAMYLCASSSNAINTQYFGPGTRLTVL.